Listed below are T cell receptor beta chains from one sample, sequenced in a study of T cell changes during pregnancy in multiple sclerosis. Sequencing was performed with immunoSEQ multiplex PCR; in TCRdb, only in-frame clones are kept and a portion is missing. The table includes roughly 25,000 clones, nearly 90% detected once. The material sequenced was CD8+ T cells from peripheral blood mononuclear cells, taken in the second trimester of pregnancy. The source of these receptors is a female donor with multiple sclerosis, enrolled in a pregnancy study. CDR3s include the opening cysteine and the closing phenylalanine or tryptophan. The D gene is left open where the match is weak. A clone size is listed for some rows: how often the clone was seen (once, few, many), or a class if it is expanded.

J gene,V gene,clone size,D gene,CDR3 DNA,CDR3 protein
TRBJ2-2,TRBV29-1,NA,NA,TGCAGCGTCTTCGGTGGCACCGGGGAGCTGTTTTTT,CSVFGGTGELFF
TRBJ2-7,TRBV5-5,NA,TRBD2,TGTGCCAGCAGCTTGTTTGCGGGAGGTAACTACGAGCAGTACTTC,CASSLFAGGNYEQYF
TRBJ2-3,TRBV6-6,NA,TRBD1,TGTGCCAGCAGTTATCTGGCAGGGGGTTTGGCAGATACGCAGTATTTT,CASSYLAGGLADTQYF
TRBJ2-7,TRBV27,NA,NA,TGTGCCAGCAGTTTCAGGGATTCCCCGTCCTACGAGCAGTACTTC,CASSFRDSPSYEQYF
TRBJ2-1,TRBV7-3,NA,NA,TGTGCCAGCAGCTTAAGGGGCAGGGTAGATAATGAGCAGTTCTTC,CASSLRGRVDNEQFF
TRBJ2-2,TRBV7-9,NA,TRBD2,TGTGCCAGCAGCCCAGCGGGGCCTCACCGGGAGCTGTTTTTT,CASSPAGPHRELFF
TRBJ2-1,TRBV27,NA,TRBD2,TGTGCCAGCAGTTTTTTGGGGGAGGGCCTCAATGAGCAGTTCTTC,CASSFLGEGLNEQFF
TRBJ2-2,TRBV27,NA,TRBD1,TGTGCCAGCAGTCCCCGGACAGGGGGCGTTACCGGGGAGCTGTTTTTT,CASSPRTGGVTGELFF
TRBJ2-3,TRBV28,NA,TRBD2,TGTGCCAGCAGTTTAAGTGCGGTAGCGGGAGATACGCAGTATTTT,CASSLSAVAGDTQYF
TRBJ2-1,TRBV4-1,NA,NA,TGCGCCAGCAGCCAAGATCCCGCCCTGGGGCGAGACCCGGACAATGAGCAGTTCTTC,CASSQDPALGRDPDNEQFF
TRBJ2-7,TRBV6-4,NA,TRBD2,TGTGCCAGCTCCGGGACTAGCGGGAAGTCCGAGCAGTACTTC,CASSGTSGKSEQYF
TRBJ2-7,TRBV19,NA,NA,TGTGCCACCTCGCTAAGTACCACCTACGAGCAGTACTTC,CATSLSTTYEQYF
TRBJ1-2,TRBV29-1,NA,NA,TGCAGCGTTGAAGGGAGTTTCTATGGCTACACCTTC,CSVEGSFYGYTF
TRBJ1-1,TRBV28,NA,NA,TGTGCCAGCAGTCCAAGTGGGGGGAGCGCTTTCTTT,CASSPSGGSAFF
TRBJ2-1,TRBV6-4,few,TRBD2,TGTGCCAGCACCTCTAGCGGGAGTTCCAATGAGCAGTTCTTC,CASTSSGSSNEQFF
TRBJ1-2,TRBV28,NA,TRBD1,TGTGCCATAACGGGACAGGACCCGTTTTATGGCTACACCTTC,CAITGQDPFYGYTF
TRBJ1-5,TRBV15,NA,TRBD1,TGTGCCACCAGCAGAGCGAGACAGGGGCTGCATCAGCCCCAGCATTTT,CATSRARQGLHQPQHF
TRBJ2-1,TRBV5-4,NA,TRBD2,TGTGCCAGCAGCGGAACCGGGACTAGCGGGATCTATGAGCAGTTCTTC,CASSGTGTSGIYEQFF
TRBJ2-7,TRBV5-6,NA,TRBD2,TGTGCCAGCAGGACGGGAGGGGGCTACGAGCAGTACTTC,CASRTGGGYEQYF
TRBJ2-2,TRBV28,NA,NA,TGTGCCAGCAGTTTAACCGGGACAAACACCGGGGAGCTGTTTTTT,CASSLTGTNTGELFF
TRBJ2-7,TRBV5-8,few,TRBD1,TGTGCCAGCAGCCACCCCGAGGGGCAGGGGGCCAACGAGCAGTACTTC,CASSHPEGQGANEQYF
TRBJ2-1,TRBV5-1,once,NA,TGCGCCAGCAGCTTGCAGGGATACAACAATGAGCAGTTCTTC,CASSLQGYNNEQFF